This entry lists 20 T cell receptor beta chains sequenced from one sample in a study of CD4 and CD8 cells across lung adenocarcinoma regions. TCRdb redid the calling of the PCR reads with MiXCR, one entry per CDR3 protein. The sample shows several thousand distinct CDR3 sequences, 45% to 50% of them seen only once. The material sequenced was CD4+ T cells from the margin of a lung tumor. The receptors shown here come from a male donor with lung adenocarcinoma. The CD4 and CD8 labels of this study may be unreliable.

The chain carries TRBV9 and TRBJ2-5; 9 bases map to TRBD2. The germline V gene encodes CDR1 SGDLS and CDR2 YYNGEE. Trimming cost V 0 bases and J 4 bases; bases outside gene matches: 10. There are 17 residues in the CDR3. In nucleotides, the CDR3 is TGTGCCAGCAGCGTAGGGAATTTGATAGCGGGAGTAGAGACCCAGTACTTC. Protein: CASSVGNLIAGVETQYF.

The table lists this clonotype with a count of one. The chain employs TRBV3-1 and TRBJ2-3; D is undetermined. There are 15 residues in the CDR3. Germline-derived CDR1 and CDR2 are LGHDT and YNNKEL (reference sequence). V was clipped by 1 base and J by 3 bases, with 11 bases between them. In DNA form, the CDR3 reads TGTGCCAGCAGCCAAGTGGGAACTCCTACAGATACGCAGTATTTT. Amino acids: CASSQVGTPTDTQYF.

The chain is built from TRBV11-3 and TRBJ2-1; D remains ambiguous. CDR1 and CDR2 (germline): SGHNT, YENEEA. V lost 0 bases and J lost 8, with 11 bases in between. The CDR3 sequence is 14 residues long. CDR3 protein: CASSLDPETDEQFF. The CDR3, as DNA: TGTGCCAGCAGCTTAGATCCAGAAACGGATGAGCAGTTCTTC.

This chain connects TRBV6-1 to TRBJ2-4, with D possibly TRBD2 on 9 matching bases. Germline assignment: CDR1 MNHNS and CDR2 SASEGT. V was pared by 2 bases and J by 13 bases, with 30 bases between. This CDR3 comprises 18 residues. CDR3 sequence (DNA): TGTGCCAGCAGTGAAAGGACAGGGCGGGGACTAGCCAAAGACACCCAGTACTTC. Encoded protein: CASSERTGRGLAKDTQYF.

This clonotype rates as medium-sized (0.01 to 0.1%). This chain connects TRBV6-5 to TRBJ2-5; no firm D call. CDR3 size: 14 residues. Germline loops: CDR1 MNHEY, CDR2 SVGAGI. The V end was cut by 6 bases, the J end by 1 base, with 12 bases between. CDR3 sequence (DNA): TGTGCCAGCAGGCGACATATACTCCAAGAGACCCAGTACTTC. Translating gives CASRRHILQETQYF.

The rearrangement links TRBV27 to TRBJ2-1; D is perhaps TRBD2 (6 bases). The assigned J gene may be wrong: the sequence end matches TRBJ2-5 better. The CDR3 length is 15 residues. CDR1 MNHEY and CDR2 SMNVEV come from the germline V gene (reference sequence). The CDR3 DNA is TGTGCCAGCAGTCCCGTGGCGGGGCCTTGGGAGACCCAGTACTTC. This sequence encodes CASSPVAGPWETQYF.

CDR3 nucleotide sequence: TGCAGTGCTAGTCAGGGGCATGGCACAGATACGCAGTATTTT. This codes for CSASQGHGTDTQYF. This chain links TRBV20-1 with TRBJ2-3; the D gene is possibly TRBD1 (6 bases). The V end was cut by 3 bases, the J end by 1 base, with 11 bases between. Germline assignment: CDR1 DFQATT and CDR2 SNEGSKA (reference sequence). This CDR3 has 14 amino acids.

This clonotype was observed a few times. This sequence joins TRBV10-3 and TRBJ2-1; 8 nucleotides align to TRBD1. V lost 2 bases and J lost 4; bases outside the gene matches: 7. The germline V gene has CDR1 ENHRY and CDR2 SYGVKD. The CDR3 loop spans 16 amino acids. The CDR3 is CAISETGQARYNEQFF. Here the CDR3 DNA reads TGTGCCATCAGTGAGACGGGACAGGCGAGATACAATGAGCAGTTCTTC.

A note on this clonotype: Its ends do not fully match the called genes, so a read error is possible. The CDR3 reads CASSFGLTNEQFF. CDR3 in DNA: TGTGCCAGCAGCTTCGGACTAACGAATGAGCAGTTCTTT. The chain uses TRBV7-3 and TRBJ2-1; a possible D gene is TRBD2 (6 bases). CDR1 is SGHTA and CDR2 is FQGTGA in the germline V gene. The CDR3 has 13 amino acids.

This rearrangement joins TRBV5-1 to TRBJ2-3; D may match TRBD1 or TRBD2 (5 bases each). This CDR3 spans 14 amino acids. Germline V gene sequence: CDR1 SGHRS, CDR2 YFSETQ. Trimming cost V 4 bases and J 2 bases, with 11 bases left between them. CDR3 amino acids: CASSKGRDTDTQYF. In DNA form, the CDR3 reads TGCGCCAGCAGCAAGGGACGAGACACAGATACGCAGTATTTT.

V is TRBV6-4 and J is TRBJ2-1, with TRBD2 matching over 9 bases. The ends lost 4 bases at V and 1 base at J; junction bases unmatched: 2. CDR1 is MRHNA and CDR2 is SNTAGT in the germline V gene. This CDR3 is 15 amino acids long. Here the CDR3 reads CASSAAGGSYNEQFF. The CDR3 DNA follows: TGTGCCAGCAGTGCGGCGGGAGGGTCCTACAATGAGCAGTTCTTC.

DNA for the CDR3: TGTGCCAGCAGCCAGGGGGCACAGGGGCAGCCCCAGCATTTT. This codes for CASSQGAQGQPQHF. The chain carries TRBV9 and TRBJ1-5; 8 nucleotides match TRBD1. This CDR3 region has 14 residues. The J segment lost 7 bases and the V segment lost 4 bases, leaving 7 bases of the junction unmatched. CDR1 and CDR2 (germline): SGDLS, YYNGEE. Together with reference TRBV9 and TRBJ1-5, the CDR3 gives the full variable domain: DSGVTQTPKHLITATGQRVTLRCSPRSGDLSVYWYQQSLDQGLQFLIQYYNGEERAKGNILERFSAQQFPDLHSELNLSSLELGDSALYFCASSQGAQGQPQHFGDGTRLSIL.

By share of the sample, this clonotype is large. This chain joins TRBV7-2 and TRBJ2-1, with 10 bases identical to TRBD2. From germline, CDR1 is SGHTA and CDR2 FQGNSA. This CDR3 comprises 16 residues. The V segment lost 1 base and the J segment 3 bases; nucleotides outside the gene matches: 3. The CDR3 spells CASSLGRLAGYNEQFF. CDR3 in DNA: TGTGCCAGCAGCTTAGGTAGACTAGCGGGCTACAATGAGCAGTTCTTC.

The gene calls are TRBV27 and TRBJ2-1; TRBD2 aligns across 9 bases. The germline V gene has CDR1 MNHEY and CDR2 SMNVEV (reference sequence). V gave up 5 bases and J gave up 3 bases; unmatched junction bases: 14. CDR3 size: 18 residues. CDR3 nucleotides: TGTGCCAGCAGTACGGGACTAGCCAGATCAGGACGCTACAATGAGCAGTTCTTC. This encodes CASSTGLARSGRYNEQFF.

A remark on this clonotype: Sequence at one end of the junction differs from germline and may be a read error. The chain combines TRBV10-2 with TRBJ1-6; D not resolved. The CDR3 is 16 amino acids. Germline V lookup: CDR1 WSHSY, CDR2 SAAADI. The DNA of the CDR3 is TGCGCCAGCAGTGACCCGGCGGGGTCTAACTCCTACGAGCAGTACTTT. It translates to CASSDPAGSNSYEQYF.

This clonotype has a handful of counts. The rearrangement links TRBV6-1 to TRBJ2-3; 12 nucleotides match TRBD2. This CDR3 comprises 15 residues. J gave up 4 bases and V 4 bases, and 3 bases lay outside the gene matches. From germline, CDR1 is MNHNS and CDR2 SASEGT. CDR3 in DNA: TGTGCCAGCAGTGCACTAGCGGGAGGAGCAGATACGCAGTATTTT. Protein: CASSALAGGADTQYF.

This chain links TRBV3-1 with TRBJ2-3, with D maybe TRBD2 (6 bases). This CDR3 comprises 18 residues. Per the germline V gene, CDR1 is LGHDT and CDR2 is YNNKEL (reference sequence). V was trimmed by 3 bases and J by 0 bases, leaving 19 bases between them. Written as DNA, the CDR3 is TGTGCCAGCAGCCAGAGGAGGCCCGACGGGACTAGCACAGATACGCAGTATTTT. The encoded protein is CASSQRRPDGTSTDTQYF.

Sample share makes this clonotype medium-sized. The chain is built from TRBV6-1 and TRBJ2-1; 11 nucleotides align to TRBD2. Germline CDR1 is MNHNS and CDR2 is SASEGT. The V gene end was trimmed by 5 bases and the J gene end by 2 bases; junction bases not matched to a gene: 5. CDR3 length: 16 residues. The CDR3 loop is CASSKISGRAYNEQFF. In DNA, the CDR3 is TGTGCCAGCAGTAAAATTAGCGGGAGGGCCTACAATGAGCAGTTCTTC.

Concerning this clonotype: It may be a read error: a sequence one base away is much more abundant. The J gene is TRBJ2-3, the V gene TRBV6-5, with D perhaps TRBD1 (6 bases). The CDR3 totals 14 residues. In germline, CDR1 is MNHEY, CDR2 SVGAGI. In DNA, the CDR3 is TGTGCCAGCAGTTTACAGGGCTTTACAGATATGCAGTATTTT. It is translated as CASSLQGFTDMQYF.

This clonotype was counted between two and nine times. The chain has TRBV6-1 and TRBJ1-4; TRBD1 agrees at 7 bases. After removal of 4 bases from V and 4 bases from J, the junction contained 3 bases not matched to a gene. Germline V gene sequence: CDR1 MNHNS, CDR2 SASEGT. The CDR3 spans 14 residues. The CDR3 region is CASSAGQYNEKLFF. The DNA for the CDR3 is TGTGCCAGCAGTGCGGGACAGTATAATGAAAAACTGTTTTTT.